Listed below are T cell receptor beta chains from one sample, sequenced in a study of T-cell memory formation after mild COVID-19. TCRdb re-derived calls from the 5' RACE reads in MiXCR, one entry per CDR3 protein. The sample lists a few hundred thousand distinct CDR3 sequences, 20% to 30% occurring once. Sequenced sample: PBMCs or a T cell subset sorted from them (not recorded which). These receptor sequences come from an adult woman who had mild COVID-19 (a few samples of this study predate the infection). Cell type and time point are not known. Each CDR3 is given with its conserved first and last residue. Fields, in order: clone size, V gene, J gene, D gene, CDR3 protein, CDR3 DNA. The D gene is left open where the match is weak. Only some rows state a clone size, as once, few, many or a class for expanded clones.

clone size: -
V gene: TRBV6-2/TRBV6-3
J gene: TRBJ2-1
D gene: TRBD2
CDR3 protein: CASRRAGANEQFF
CDR3 DNA: TGTGCCAGCAGGCGAGCGGGAGCCAATGAGCAGTTCTTC

clone size: few
V gene: TRBV20-1
J gene: TRBJ1-5
D gene: -
CDR3 protein: CSARDLYQPQHF
CDR3 DNA: TGCAGTGCTAGAGATCTTTATCAGCCCCAGCATTTT

clone size: few
V gene: TRBV5-6
J gene: TRBJ1-2
D gene: -
CDR3 protein: CASSLDPNGYTF
CDR3 DNA: TGTGCCAGCAGCTTGGATCCTAATGGCTACACCTTC

clone size: few
V gene: TRBV12-3/TRBV12-4
J gene: TRBJ2-4
D gene: -
CDR3 protein: CASKEGGGKNIQYF
CDR3 DNA: TGTGCCAGCAAGGAGGGGGGGGGCAAAAACATTCAGTACTTC

clone size: few
V gene: TRBV3-1
J gene: TRBJ1-4
D gene: -
CDR3 protein: CASSQSNEKLFF
CDR3 DNA: TGTGCCAGCAGCCAATCTAATGAAAAACTGTTTTTT

clone size: -
V gene: TRBV11-3
J gene: TRBJ2-1
D gene: -
CDR3 protein: CASSPGAAGEGEQFF
CDR3 DNA: TGTGCCAGCAGCCCTGGGGCGGCAGGGGAGGGTGAGCAGTTCTTC

clone size: many
V gene: TRBV29-1
J gene: TRBJ1-1
D gene: -
CDR3 protein: CSALTVNTEAFF
CDR3 DNA: TGCAGCGCCCTGACAGTGAACACTGAAGCTTTCTTT

clone size: -
V gene: TRBV6-5
J gene: TRBJ2-3
D gene: TRBD1
CDR3 protein: CASSYRGWDRGTDTQYF
CDR3 DNA: TGTGCCAGCAGTTACCGAGGATGGGACAGGGGCACAGATACGCAGTATTTT

clone size: -
V gene: TRBV7-6
J gene: TRBJ2-1
D gene: TRBD1
CDR3 protein: CASSPRQGSSYNEQFF
CDR3 DNA: TGTGCCAGCAGCCCGAGACAGGGTAGCTCCTACAATGAGCAGTTCTTC

clone size: few
V gene: TRBV20-1
J gene: TRBJ2-2
D gene: -
CDR3 protein: CSAGETSTGELFF
CDR3 DNA: TGCAGTGCAGGGGAGACTAGCACCGGGGAGCTGTTTTTT

clone size: few
V gene: TRBV5-5
J gene: TRBJ1-1
D gene: TRBD1
CDR3 protein: CASSWRDRGLVEAFF
CDR3 DNA: TGTGCCAGCAGCTGGAGGGACAGGGGTTTGGTTGAAGCTTTCTTT